Listed here are 6 T cell receptor beta chains from one sample, sequenced in a study of blood T cell repertoires in COVID-19. Measured with immunoSEQ multiplex PCR; TCRdb has only the in-frame clones, and not every one. The sample lists about 87,000 clones, about 80% seen once, with roughly 2.2% in the top ten. The sample taken for sequencing was peripheral blood. Receptors originate from a woman aged 70-85 years with acute or convalescent COVID-19.

The CDR3 DNA reads as TGCAGCGCCGCCGGGACAGGGGATTCACCCCTCCACTTT. Translating it yields CSAAGTGDSPLHF. The chain joins TRBV29-1 to TRBJ1-6; 10 nucleotides line up with TRBD1. V gave up 7 bases and J gave up 8 bases; unmatched junction bases: 5. Germline CDR1 is SQVTM and CDR2 is ANQGSEA. This CDR3 region has 13 residues.

The chain links TRBV6-6 to TRBJ1-3; TRBD1 is a possible D gene (6 bases). Germline CDR1 reads MNHNY; CDR2 reads SVGAGI (reference sequence). The length of the CDR3 is 15 residues. Trimming took off 4 bases at V and 2 bases at J, with 12 bases between the two ends. The CDR3 DNA reads as TGTGCCAGCAGTTCGCACAGGGAAACTGGAAACACCATATATTTT. It is translated as CASSSHRETGNTIYF.

The chain has TRBV2 and TRBJ1-1; D is unresolved. CDR1 and CDR2 (germline): SNHLY, FYNNEI. This CDR3 spans 13 amino acids. V dropped 5 bases and J dropped 1 base, with 8 bases sitting between them. The CDR3 protein is CASSQSENTEAFF. The DNA for the CDR3 is TGTGCCAGCAGTCAGTCAGAGAACACTGAAGCTTTCTTT. The full variable domain, its missing parts supplied by reference TRBV2 and TRBJ1-1, is EPEVTQTPSHQVTQMGQEVILRCVPISNHLYFYWYRQILGQKVEFLVSFYNNEISEKSEIFDDQFSVERPDGSNFTLKIRSTKLEDSAMYFCASSQSENTEAFFGQGTRLTVV.

This chain links TRBV13 with TRBJ1-1; D call uncertain. The CDR3 totals 14 residues. The germline V gene has CDR1 PRHDT and CDR2 FYEKMQ (reference sequence). V was cut by 7 bases and J by 1 base, with 13 bases left in between. The CDR3 region is CASTLGLTNTEAFF. The CDR3 nucleotides read TGTGCCAGCACCCTTGGACTTACGAACACTGAAGCTTTCTTT. The whole variable domain, remainder taken from reference TRBV13 and TRBJ1-1, is AAGVIQSPRHLIKEKRETATLKCYPIPRHDTVYWYQQGPGQDPQFLISFYEKMQSDKGSIPDRFSAQQFSDYHSELNMSSLELGDSALYFCASTLGLTNTEAFFGQGTRLTVV.

With regard to this clone: The junction shows a germline mismatch at one end, possibly a read error. V is TRBV19 and J is TRBJ1-1, with D possibly TRBD1 on 6 matching bases. The CDR3 contains 13 residues. Germline V gives CDR1 LNHDA, CDR2 SQIVND (reference sequence). The CDR3 is CASSISRDTEAFF. In DNA form, the CDR3 reads TGTGCCAGTAGTATATCCCGGGACACCGAAGCTTTCTTT.

The chain employs TRBV4-1 and TRBJ1-2, with D perhaps TRBD1 (5 bases). This CDR3 comprises 16 residues. CDR1 is MGHRA and CDR2 is YSYEKL in the germline V gene. The V end was cut by 1 base, the J end by 0 bases, with 12 bases between. CDR3 nucleotides: TGCGCCAGCAGCCAAGGGCAGGGTCCCTCTAACTATGGCTACACCTTC. Protein product: CASSQGQGPSNYGYTF.